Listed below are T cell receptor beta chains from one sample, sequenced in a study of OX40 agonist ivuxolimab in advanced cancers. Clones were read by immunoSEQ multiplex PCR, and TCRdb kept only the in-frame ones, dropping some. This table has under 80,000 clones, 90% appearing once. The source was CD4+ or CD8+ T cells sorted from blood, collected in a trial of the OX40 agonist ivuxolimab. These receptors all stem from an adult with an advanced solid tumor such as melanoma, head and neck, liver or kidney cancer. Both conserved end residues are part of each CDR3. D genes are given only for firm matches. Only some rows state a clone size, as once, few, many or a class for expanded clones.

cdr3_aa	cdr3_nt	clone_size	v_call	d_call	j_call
CASSPAAYTQYF	TGTGCCAGCAGCCCTGCAGCATATACGCAGTATTTT	NA	TRBV7-9	NA	TRBJ2-3
CASRADRNQPQHF	TGTGCCAGTCGGGCGGACAGGAATCAGCCCCAGCATTTT	NA	TRBV27	TRBD1	TRBJ1-5
CAWRRVGEAFF	TGTGCCTGGAGGAGGGTCGGCGAAGCTTTCTTT	NA	TRBV30	NA	TRBJ1-1
CASSRDRGTF	TGTGCCAGCAGTAGGGACAGGGGAACCTTC	NA	TRBV2	TRBD1	TRBJ2-7
CASSYSFGGEANWRYF	TGTGCCAGCAGTTACTCGTTTGGGGGGGAAGCAAATTGGCGGTATTTT	NA	TRBV6-5	TRBD2	TRBJ2-3
CASSQAVGDYGYTF	TGCGCCAGCAGCCAAGCCGTTGGGGACTATGGCTACACCTTC	once	TRBV4-3	NA	TRBJ1-2
CASSIQGKLLF	TGTGCCAGCAGCATACAGGGGAAATTGCTCTTC	NA	TRBV28	TRBD1	TRBJ2-4
CASSATLYTHEQFF	TGTGCCAGCAGCGCTACGCTATATACCCATGAGCAGTTCTTC	NA	TRBV11-2	NA	TRBJ2-1
CASSFYIGDRVGLSSYEQYF	TGTGCCAGCAGTTTTTACATCGGGGACAGGGTGGGCCTTAGCTCCTACGAGCAGTACTTC	NA	TRBV28	TRBD1	TRBJ2-7
CASSLQAGSTDTQYF	TGTGCCAGCAGCTTACAAGCGGGTAGCACAGATACGCAGTATTTT	NA	TRBV7-9	NA	TRBJ2-3
CSVDESGQRTEAFF	TGCAGCGTCGACGAATCGGGGCAGCGGACTGAAGCTTTCTTT	NA	TRBV29-1	NA	TRBJ1-1
CASSETVGTGGLVEQYF	TGTGCCAGCAGTGAAACAGTCGGGACAGGGGGTCTGGTCGAGCAGTACTTC	NA	TRBV6-1	TRBD1	TRBJ2-7
CASTHGGSGANVLTF	TGCGCCAGCACCCACGGCGGCTCTGGGGCCAACGTCCTGACTTTC	NA	TRBV5-1	NA	TRBJ2-6
CASRGPGQSSYEQYF	TGCGCCAGCCGGGGACCTGGACAGAGCTCCTACGAGCAGTACTTC	NA	TRBV5-1	NA	TRBJ2-7
CASSDQQRETQYF	TGCGCCAGCAGTGATCAACAGAGGGAGACCCAGTACTTC	once	TRBV10-1	NA	TRBJ2-5
CASTSDRDTEAFF	TGTGCCAGCACCTCGGACAGGGACACTGAAGCTTTCTTT	NA	TRBV2	TRBD1	TRBJ1-1
CASSFASGTYEQYF	TGTGCCAGCAGCTTTGCCAGCGGAACCTACGAGCAGTACTTC	NA	TRBV5-5	NA	TRBJ2-7
CASSLLGSAVGTEAFF	TGTGCCAGCAGCTTACTGGGCAGTGCGGTTGGGACTGAAGCTTTCTTT	NA	TRBV11-2	NA	TRBJ1-1
CASSLGGRERVNEQFF	TGCGCCAGCAGCCTCGGGGGGAGGGAGAGGGTCAATGAGCAGTTCTTC	NA	TRBV10-2	TRBD2	TRBJ2-1
CASSSGNYQPQHF	TGTGCCAGCAGCTCGGGGAACTATCAGCCCCAGCATTTT	NA	TRBV7-9	NA	TRBJ1-5
CASSPGTSFSYEQYF	TGTGCCAGTAGCCCCGGGACTAGCTTTTCCTACGAGCAGTACTTC	NA	TRBV19	TRBD2	TRBJ2-7
CSVESPESYEQYF	TGCAGCGTTGAGTCCCCGGAAAGCTACGAGCAGTACTTC	NA	TRBV29-1	NA	TRBJ2-7
CASRFRQGVDTEAFF	TGCGCCAGCAGATTTAGACAGGGGGTTGACACTGAAGCTTTCTTT	NA	TRBV5-1	TRBD1	TRBJ1-1
CASSKEYRDQEPTLCNQPQHF	TGCGCCAGCAGCAAAGAATACCGGGATCAGGAACCCACCCTCTGCAATCAGCCCCAGCATTTT	NA	TRBV5-1	NA	TRBJ1-5
CASSSWTSGGTDTQYF	TGTGCCAGCAGCTCCTGGACTAGCGGGGGCACAGATACGCAGTATTTT	NA	TRBV7-3	TRBD2	TRBJ2-3
CASREFLDSPLHF	TGTGCCAGCCGAGAGTTTTTGGATTCACCCCTCCACTTT	once	TRBV2	NA	TRBJ1-6
CASSSGQSQPQHF	TGTGCCAGCAGCTCGGGACAGAGTCAGCCCCAGCATTTT	few	TRBV28	TRBD1	TRBJ1-5
CAISSGGGETQYF	TGTGCCATCAGTAGTGGGGGGGGAGAGACCCAGTACTTC	NA	TRBV10-3	TRBD2	TRBJ2-5
CASSYDPGSSGNTIYF	TGTGCCAGCAGTTACGACCCAGGGAGCTCTGGAAACACCATATATTTT	NA	TRBV6-5	NA	TRBJ1-3
CASSPGTSDHYEQYF	TGTGCCAGCAGTCCCGGGACTAGCGACCACTACGAGCAGTACTTC	NA	TRBV28	TRBD2	TRBJ2-7
CASSYGTSQLFGELFF	TGTGCCAGCAGTTACGGGACTAGCCAGTTATTCGGGGAGCTGTTTTTT	NA	TRBV6-5	TRBD2	TRBJ2-2
CASIIPAGGQPQHF	TGTGCCAGTATTATACCCGCTGGAGGTCAGCCCCAGCATTTT	few	TRBV19	NA	TRBJ1-5
CAISDSGGADEQFF	TGTGCCATCAGTGACTCTGGGGGGGCGGATGAGCAGTTCTTC	NA	TRBV10-3	NA	TRBJ2-1